The 8 T cell receptor beta chains given below trace back to one sample, sequenced in a study of T-cell memory formation after mild COVID-19. Each CDR3 protein is one row after TCRdb ran MiXCR on the 5' RACE reads. Of around 160,000 distinct CDR3 sequences in the sample, roughly 12% were seen once. The sample was PBMCs or a T cell subset sorted from them (not recorded which). These receptors were obtained from a young man who had mild COVID-19 (a few samples of this study predate the infection). Cell type and time point are not known.

The chain couples TRBV25-1 to TRBJ2-5; 9 bases fit TRBD1. The CDR3 covers 16 residues. The V and J ends lost 4 bases and 7 bases, in that order; junction bases with no gene match: 13. Germline CDR1 and CDR2: MGHDK and SYGVNS. The CDR3 DNA reads as TGTGCCAGCAGTGCTCCCGGGACAGGGAGGTTCGGGACCCAGTACTTC. Its protein product is CASSAPGTGRFGTQYF.

V usage is TRBV6-5 and J usage is TRBJ1-3; possible D gene TRBD1, 5 bases. Trimming stripped 6 bases from V and 1 base from J, with 10 bases between. CDR3 length: 14 residues. The germline V gene encodes CDR1 MNHEY and CDR2 SVGAGI. The CDR3 bases are TGTGCCAGCAGCCCTACAGGTTCTGGAAACACCATATATTTT. Its protein product is CASSPTGSGNTIYF.

This clonotype showed up just a few times. The gene calls are TRBV30 and TRBJ1-3; D is unclear. The germline V and J ends were trimmed by 4 bases and 3 bases, with 7 bases remaining between them. Per the germline V gene, CDR1 is GTSNPN and CDR2 is SVGIG (reference sequence). The CDR3 spans 12 residues. The CDR3 nucleotides read TGTGCCTGGAATGTGGGTGGAAACACCATATATTTT. Translation: CAWNVGGNTIYF.

This clonotype has just a few counts. The chain recombines TRBV5-1 with TRBJ2-5, with D unclear. The CDR3 length is 11 residues. Looked up from germline, CDR1 is SGHRS and CDR2 is YFSETQ. The V gene lost 5 bases and the J gene lost 2 bases, with 4 bases spanning the gap. The CDR3 loop is CASREQETQYF. DNA for the CDR3: TGCGCCAGCAGGGAACAAGAGACCCAGTACTTC. Drawing the rest from reference TRBV5-1 and TRBJ2-5, the complete variable domain is KAGVTQTPRYLIKTRGQQVTLSCSPISGHRSVSWYQQTPGQGLQFLFEYFSETQRNKGNFPGRFSGRQFSNSRSEMNVSTLELGDSALYLCASREQETQYFGPGTRLLVL.

The chain combines TRBV30 with TRBJ1-1; 9 nucleotides align to TRBD1. The length of the CDR3 is 13 residues. In germline, CDR1 is GTSNPN, CDR2 SVGIG (reference sequence). The J segment lost 4 bases and the V segment lost 3 bases, leaving 3 bases of the junction unmatched. The CDR3 here is CAWSKTGGTEAFF. The DNA of the CDR3 is TGTGCCTGGAGCAAGACAGGGGGCACTGAAGCTTTCTTT. The full variable domain, with the rest looked up from reference TRBV30 and TRBJ1-1, is SQTIHQWPATLVQPVGSPLSLECTVEGTSNPNLYWYRQAAGRGLQLLFYSVGIGQISSEVPQNLSASRPQDRQFILSSKKLLLSDSGFYLCAWSKTGGTEAFFGQGTRLTVV.

This clonotype was seen more than once but under ten times. This chain joins TRBV6-1 and TRBJ2-4; maybe TRBD2 (7 bases). V lost 4 bases and J lost 8, with 15 bases in between. The CDR3 extends over 14 amino acids. Germline lookup yields CDR1 MNHNS and CDR2 SASEGT. CDR3 in amino acids: CASSGGGPGDIQYF. In nucleotides, the CDR3 is TGTGCCAGCAGTGGGGGGGGCCCCGGGGACATTCAGTACTTC.

This clonotype was detected a few times. This chain links TRBV7-9 with TRBJ1-5; weak D call: TRBD1 (5 bases). The CDR3 loop spans 16 amino acids. The V gene lost 5 bases and the J gene lost 2 bases, with 16 bases spanning the gap. CDR1 is SEHNR, CDR2 FQNEAQ, per germline (reference sequence). The CDR3 is CASSRWDRGGNQPQHF. The CDR3, as DNA: TGTGCCAGCAGCCGTTGGGACCGAGGAGGCAATCAGCCCCAGCATTTT.

With regard to this clonotype: A much larger clone lies a single base off, so this may be a read error. The chain joins TRBV18 to TRBJ1-6; D call uncertain. The length of the CDR3 is 15 residues. Germline CDR1 and CDR2: KGHSH and LQKENI. The CDR3 here is CASSPKSSYKSPLHF. The CDR3 DNA reads TGTGCCAGCTCACCGAAGAGCTCCTATAAGTCACCCCTCCACTTT.